This TCR beta chain was recovered during a study of blood T cell repertoires in COVID-19. Under the authors' procedure: Estimation of nucleated cell counts was performed using reference gene primer amplification. The table came from immunoSEQ multiplex PCR; TCRdb's copy has only in-frame clones and leaves some out. The V and J calls and clone size are taken from that table; D and trimming were inferred from the DNA. The sample lists a few hundred thousand clones; over 75% were seen once. The receptor comes from a woman aged 25 to 39 with COVID-19, enrolled during active disease. Sequencing was done on a sample of peripheral blood.

CDR3 protein: CSAGTSGSYEQFF. The CDR3 DNA reads as TGCAGCGCCGGGACTAGCGGGAGTTATGAGCAGTTCTTC. The chain has TRBV29-1 and TRBJ2-1; TRBD2 aligns across 14 bases. Germline CDR1 and CDR2: SQVTM and ANQGSEA. V lost 7 bases, J lost 8 bases, and 4 bases stayed unmatched. The CDR3 has 13 residues.